This TCR beta chain was recorded in a study of control samples from healthy donors and cancer patients. This CDR3 comprises 14 residues. CDR1 and CDR2 (germline): SNHLY, FYNNEI. J lost 7 bases, V lost 6 bases, and 8 bases had no gene match. Assay used: immunoSEQ multiplex PCR; TCRdb lists only in-frame clones, some missing. The sample carries some 94,000 clones, about 89% recorded once. The TCR comes from a woman between 50 and 59 years old with colorectal cancer. The sample taken for sequencing was PBMCs. The chain is built from TRBV2 and TRBJ1-4; the match to TRBD1 covers 7 bases. The CDR3: CASRTGTEGEKLFF. CDR3 DNA: TGTGCCAGCAGGACCGGGACAGAGGGTGAAAAACTGTTTTTT.